The 14 T cell receptor beta chains listed next were all sequenced from one sample in a study of cytomegalovirus exposure and HLA in healthy donors. The PCR had 60 Vbeta and 13 Jbeta primers. Some clones are missing from TCRdb's copy, which holds only in-frame ones; the method was immunoSEQ multiplex PCR. The table lists about 120,000 clones, 60% to 85% of them singletons, with 3.3% in the top ten. Sequenced material: PBMCs. These receptors all come from a woman aged 25 to 39 in good health and CMV-seropositive.

V usage is TRBV12-5 and J usage is TRBJ1-5; a weak D match, TRBD1 (6 bases). CDR1 LGHNT and CDR2 FRNRAP come from the germline V gene. This CDR3 spans 17 amino acids. V shed 5 bases and J shed 0 bases, with 17 bases lying between them. The CDR3 reads CASGPHLGGLSNQPQHF. The CDR3 DNA reads TGTGCTAGTGGTCCCCATCTAGGGGGTCTTAGCAATCAGCCCCAGCATTTT.

The V call is TRBV5-5, the J call TRBJ2-5, with TRBD2 identical over 9 bases. The germline gives CDR1 SGHKS, CDR2 YYEKEE (reference sequence). Unmatched junction bases numbered 4, after V lost 0 bases and J lost 4 bases. The CDR3 is 15 amino acids. The CDR3 sequence: CASSLDVAGVETQYF. In DNA form, the CDR3 reads TGTGCCAGCAGCTTGGATGTAGCGGGGGTAGAGACCCAGTACTTC. Variable domain in full (rest from reference TRBV5-5 and TRBJ2-5): DAGVTQSPTHLIKTRGQQVTLRCSPISGHKSVSWYQQVLGQGPQFIFQYYEKEERGRGNFPDRFSARQFPNYSSELNVNALLLGDSALYLCASSLDVAGVETQYFGPGTRLLVL.

The genes are TRBV7-9 and TRBJ2-1, with D possibly being TRBD1 (6 bases). Germline V gene data show CDR1 as SEHNR and CDR2 as FQNEAQ (reference sequence). The CDR3 has 14 residues. V dropped 6 bases and J dropped 3 bases, with 12 bases sitting between them. The CDR3 loop reads CASRRTGNYNEQFF. The CDR3 DNA reads TGTGCCAGCAGACGAACAGGGAACTACAATGAGCAGTTCTTC.

This clone was seen once. CDR3 nucleotides: TGTGCCAGCAGGGGGCGCGGTGAAAAACTGTTTTTT. It codes for CASRGRGEKLFF. The chain joins TRBV28 to TRBJ1-4; TRBD1 might be the D (5 bases). The V gene's germline CDR1 is MDHEN and CDR2 SYDVKM. V lost 6 bases and J lost 7, with 9 bases in between. The CDR3 totals 12 residues.

This chain uses TRBV7-9 with TRBJ2-7; 7 bases map to TRBD2. The CDR3 loop spans 15 amino acids. Germline V gives CDR1 SEHNR, CDR2 FQNEAQ (reference sequence). Trimming cost V 7 bases and J 7 bases; bases outside gene matches: 16. In DNA form, the CDR3 reads TGTGCCAGCACCTTCTGGGAGGGCCGGGTGGGGGAGCAGTACTTC. This translates into CASTFWEGRVGEQYF.

V usage is TRBV19 and J usage is TRBJ1-1; D remains ambiguous. The germline V gene encodes CDR1 LNHDA and CDR2 SQIVND (reference sequence). This CDR3 has 14 residues. Trimming took off 5 bases at V and 5 bases at J, with 15 bases between the two ends. This CDR3 is CASSPRGKSTEAFF. For the CDR3, the DNA is TGTGCCAGTAGTCCCCGAGGCAAGTCAACTGAAGCTTTCTTT. Filled out from reference TRBV19 and TRBJ1-1, the complete variable domain reads DGGITQSPKYLFRKEGQNVTLSCEQNLNHDAMYWYRQDPGQGLRLIYYSQIVNDFQKGDIAEGYSVSREKKESFPLTVTSAQKNPTAFYLCASSPRGKSTEAFFGQGTRLTVV.

The chain is built from TRBV5-1 and TRBJ2-1; 7 bases fit TRBD1. Germline V gene data show CDR1 as SGHRS and CDR2 as YFSETQ. The V gene end was trimmed by 6 bases and the J gene end by 7 bases; junction bases not matched to a gene: 13. CDR3 length: 15 amino acids. The CDR3 is CASTDLGGQVNEQFF. The DNA for the CDR3 is TGCGCCAGCACCGACCTAGGGGGCCAGGTTAATGAGCAGTTCTTC. Full variable domain (outside the CDR3, taken from reference TRBV5-1 and TRBJ2-1): KAGVTQTPRYLIKTRGQQVTLSCSPISGHRSVSWYQQTPGQGLQFLFEYFSETQRNKGNFPGRFSGRQFSNSRSEMNVSTLELGDSALYLCASTDLGGQVNEQFFGPGTRLTVL.

The chain links TRBV19 to TRBJ1-2; 8 nucleotides match TRBD1. The CDR3 sequence is 16 residues long. Germline V gives CDR1 LNHDA, CDR2 SQIVND (reference sequence). V lost 4 bases and J lost 3; bases outside the gene matches: 10. The CDR3 sequence: CASSTQRTGSYYGYTF. The DNA of the CDR3 is TGTGCCAGTAGTACCCAGAGGACAGGGTCCTACTATGGCTACACCTTC.

CDR3 coding DNA: TGCAGCGTCCTTTTCTGGGGGGGACAAGAGACCCAGTACTTC. Protein product: CSVLFWGGQETQYF. The chain recombines TRBV29-1 with TRBJ2-5; 7 nucleotides line up with TRBD2. The CDR3 consists of 14 residues. The V segment lost 6 bases and the J segment 2 bases; nucleotides outside the gene matches: 9. The germline gives CDR1 SQVTM, CDR2 ANQGSEA.

This clone has only one observation. Different DNA sequences within this sample yield the same CDR3. V usage is TRBV7-2 and J usage is TRBJ2-7; 11 bases are a match to TRBD2. CDR3 size: 16 residues. The germline V gene encodes CDR1 SGHTA and CDR2 FQGNSA. V dropped 1 base and J dropped 1; count of bases not matched to a gene: 3. This CDR3 reads CASSLEGTSGSYEQYF. The CDR3 DNA reads TGTGCCAGCAGCTTAGAAGGGACTAGCGGATCCTACGAGCAGTACTTC.

J is TRBJ2-2 and V is TRBV11-1; TRBD1 matches 8 bases. CDR3 length: 14 amino acids. CDR1 SGHAT and CDR2 FQDESV come from the germline V gene (reference sequence). The junction had 4 bases not matched to a gene; V was cut back by 8 bases and J by 2 bases. The CDR3 loop reads CASRDRINTGELFF. The CDR3 DNA is TGTGCCAGCCGGGACAGGATTAACACCGGGGAGCTGTTTTTT.

The chain employs TRBV9 and TRBJ2-7; maybe TRBD1 (5 bases). The CDR3 covers 15 residues. V lost 0 bases and J 3 bases, leaving 13 bases between the germline ends. The germline V gene encodes CDR1 SGDLS and CDR2 YYNGEE. CDR3 coding DNA: TGTGCCAGCAGCGTAGACTGGGGCATTGGCTACGAGCAGTACTTC. It specifies CASSVDWGIGYEQYF.

The chain is built from TRBV5-4 and TRBJ1-4; 10 bases map to TRBD1. The CDR3 runs to 14 residues. V shed 5 bases, J shed 8 bases, and the junction held 6 bases outside the gene matches. Germline V gives CDR1 SGHNT, CDR2 YYREEE (reference sequence). As DNA, the CDR3 is TGTGCCAGCAGTGGGGGGACAGGGGAAGAAAAACTGTTTTTT. It is translated as CASSGGTGEEKLFF.

This clone was detected a few times. This chain joins TRBV7-3 and TRBJ1-1; D is unresolved. The germline V gene has CDR1 SGHTA and CDR2 FQGTGA. This CDR3 has 16 residues. V was pared by 5 bases and J by 1 base, with 17 bases between. The CDR3 loop reads CASSTPTGSTNTEAFF. The CDR3 DNA follows: TGTGCCAGCAGCACACCTACGGGGTCTACGAACACTGAAGCTTTCTTT.